Following are 10 T cell receptor beta chains from one sample sequenced in a study of blood T cells in healthy people across ages. The authors ran a second PCR of 7 to 11 cycles using a sample-barcoded 5' primer and a J-beta primer mix. TCRdb passed the 5' RACE reads through MiXCR, listing each CDR3 protein once. Among about 780,000 distinct CDR3 sequences, about half were seen once, and the ten largest hold around a sixth. Material for sequencing was blood. These receptor sequences come from a man older than 75 in good health.

V is TRBV4-3 and J is TRBJ2-6; D possibly matches TRBD1 or TRBD2 (5 bases each). The ends were cut back, 0 bases at V and 0 bases at J, with 9 bases in the middle. The CDR3 has 17 amino acids. Germline assignment: CDR1 LGHNA and CDR2 YSLEER. The CDR3 nucleotides read TGCGCCAGCAGCCAAGAGGGGGATGGCTCTGGGGCCAACGTCCTGACTTTC. Its protein is CASSQEGDGSGANVLTF.

The CDR3 bases are TGTGCCAGCAGTCCACTACCGATCCCTGAGCAGTTCTTC. This sequence encodes CASSPLPIPEQFF. This chain joins TRBV12-3 or TRBV12-4 and TRBJ2-1, with unresolved D. V dropped 5 bases and J dropped 9 bases, with 14 bases sitting between them. The CDR3 totals 13 residues.

V usage is TRBV4-2 and J usage is TRBJ1-2, with D perhaps TRBD1 (6 bases). CDR3 length equals 13 residues. From germline, CDR1 is LGHNA and CDR2 YNFKEQ. Trimming took 8 bases from V and 6 from J, leaving 16 bases between them. The DNA of the CDR3 is TGTGCCAGCCGACTGGCAGGGGCAGATGGCTACACCTTC. Its translation is CASRLAGADGYTF.

This clonotype showed up just a few times. The CDR3 is CASSFKPDTQYF. CDR3 DNA sequence: TGTGCCAGCAGCTTTAAGCCGGATACGCAGTATTTT. The chain joins TRBV11-2 to TRBJ2-3; D is unresolved. CDR3 length equals 12 residues. V lost 3 bases and J 6 bases, leaving 7 bases between the germline ends. Germline V gene lookup returns CDR1 SGHAT and CDR2 FQNNGV.

The chain uses TRBV12-3 or TRBV12-4 and TRBJ2-3; weak D call: TRBD2 (5 bases). V was clipped by 7 bases and J by 1 base, with 12 bases between them. This CDR3 is 14 amino acids long. CDR3 sequence: CASTSGSGTDTQYF. Here the CDR3 DNA reads TGTGCCAGCACCTCTGGTAGCGGCACAGATACGCAGTATTTT.

CDR3 sequence (DNA): TGCAGTGCTAGAGAGGGTTCAAGGACTAGCGGGATGAATGAGCAGTTCTTC. Its translation is CSAREGSRTSGMNEQFF. The chain is built from TRBV20-1 and TRBJ2-1, with 12 bases identical to TRBD2. CDR1 is DFQATT and CDR2 is SNEGSKA in the germline V gene (reference sequence). This CDR3 spans 17 amino acids. V was pared by 0 bases and J by 7 bases, with 10 bases of the junction left unmatched.

The V call is TRBV5-1, the J call TRBJ2-3; 8 positions agree with TRBD2. V lost 0 bases, J lost 1 base, and 4 bases stayed unmatched. Germline assignment: CDR1 SGHRS and CDR2 YFSETQ. The CDR3 is 16 amino acids. CDR3 DNA: TGCGCCAGCAGCTTGGTCGTGACTAGCGGCACAGATACGCAGTATTTT. Encoded protein: CASSLVVTSGTDTQYF.

This chain connects TRBV3-1 to TRBJ2-5, with 9 bases lining up with TRBD2. There are 14 residues in the CDR3. CDR1 is LGHDT, CDR2 YNNKEL, per germline (reference sequence). The junction had 5 bases not matched to a gene; V was cut back by 4 bases and J by 5 bases. This CDR3 is CASSLRTSEETQYF. The CDR3, as DNA: TGTGCCAGCAGCCTCCGGACTAGCGAGGAGACCCAGTACTTC.

The V gene is TRBV18, the J gene TRBJ2-5, with 7 bases matching TRBD1. Germline CDR1 and CDR2: KGHSH and LQKENI. This CDR3 spans 17 amino acids. V trimming: 3 bases; J trimming: 2 bases; junction bases outside the gene matches: 12. CDR3 region: CASSPRIGDRRQETQYF. As DNA, the CDR3 is TGTGCCAGCTCACCGAGGATAGGGGACAGAAGACAAGAGACCCAGTACTTC. The variable domain in full, completed from reference TRBV18 and TRBJ2-5, reads NAGVMQNPRHLVRRRGQEARLRCSPMKGHSHVYWYRQLPEEGLKFMVYLQKENIIDESGMPKERFSAEFPKEGPSILRIQQVVRGDSAAYFCASSPRIGDRRQETQYFGPGTRLLVL.

The sample holds a few counts of this clonotype. CDR3 sequence: CAWSVGRQETQYF. CDR3 nucleotides: TGTGCCTGGAGTGTAGGGCGGCAAGAGACCCAGTACTTC. V and J are TRBV30 and TRBJ2-5; no clear D gene. CDR1 and CDR2 (germline): GTSNPN, SVGIG (reference sequence). Between the trimmed V and J ends, which lost 0 bases and 2 bases, there was a span of 7 bases. CDR3 length equals 13 residues.